This T cell receptor beta chain was observed in a study of glioma-infiltrating T cells (dated by TCRdb to 2016 to 2017). Study-level background: Low-grade gliomas were represented by WHO grade II oligodendrogliomas or astrocytomas, and glioblastomas were represented by WHO grade IV tumors that were sampled at initial rather than recurrent diagnosis. The study sequenced TCR alpha- and beta-chain repertoires from glioma tissue, from non-neoplastic brain tissue and from matched peripheral blood mononuclear cells. The sequencing target for blood libraries was about 4.5- to 11-fold coverage of around 1 million peripheral T cells. The paired cohort was made up of three low-grade glioma patients, under ten primary glioblastoma patients and three non-glioma patients who contributed non-neoplastic brain tissue. To gauge divergence between tissue and blood T-cell populations, every tissue-infiltrating repertoire was compared against the peripheral blood repertoire from the same patient. Dexamethasone was administered to glioma patients for six or fewer days before surgery. Overall study outcomes, separate from this receptor: Small numbers underpinned the group comparisons: about eight glioblastoma patients, three low-grade glioma patients and three non-neoplastic patients. Tissue and blood shared very few CDR3 sequences, a result attributed to high CDR3 diversity and limited sampling. A signature set of shared blood CDR3 motifs marked patients with low tissue-blood divergence and was depleted in highly divergent patients. In non-neoplastic patients, VJ-independent divergence between tissue and blood fell below expectation, whereas in all gliomas, and especially in low-grade gliomas, the divergence rose above expectation.

CDR1 and CDR2 are read off the germline V gene as MNHNS and SASEGT. V sheds 5 bases and J sheds 4 bases, leaving 12 bases between their ends. The CDR3 runs 14 amino acids, cysteine and phenylalanine included. Only the CDR3 DNA stays, 42 bases, in frame from base 1. The iRepertoire nested amplicon-rescue multiplex PCR (arm-PCR) platform was used to amplify TCR alpha and beta CDR3 regions from RNA. For one-step reverse transcription and amplification, about 100-450 ng of tissue mRNA or PBMC total RNA was used as input. Following bead purification, Illumina adapters were added by a secondary multiplex PCR, and the libraries were gel-purified between 200 and 400 bp. The libraries contained internal 6-nucleotide barcodes that were used for demultiplexing. Libraries were sequenced on an Illumina MiSeq with 2x220 or 2x250 nucleotide paired-end reads. Per the source publication's procedure: FLASH 1.2.11 was used to merge paired reads, and BWA-MEM then aligned the reads to the GRCh37 human genome before TRA and TRB reads were extracted. An IMGT-derived reference of cassette sequences and CDR3 motifs, with pseudogenes included, was used for V and J assignment. Reads were translated in three frames, and productive CDR3s were defined by a C…FGXG motif without stop codons. Unique combinations of V-J cassette pair and CDR3 amino acid sequence were defined as clonotypes. Reads were filtered by Hamming distance, thresholded by each sample's sequence error rate in mapped regions. TCRdb reprocessed the public reads (quality trimming at Q25 with fastp, clone calling with MiXCR) and kept in-frame beta chains. Rows with a matching CDR3 protein are joined into one entry that keeps the most common DNA and genes. For this entry, the V and J calls and clone size follow TCRdb and not the study's own pipeline. Counted in this sample were around 350,000 distinct CDR3 sequences; about 40% of them appeared once. Around 12% of the sample is in the top ten clones.

At least ten counts were recorded for this clonotype. Which antigen it targets is not known. Base qualities are missing; no much larger clone stands one base away. Surgical brain or tumor specimens were cryofrozen in liquid nitrogen immediately after resection, and peripheral blood cells were collected concurrently. Sequences were obtained from glioma tissue, nonneoplastic brain tissue, or PBMCs (not recorded which). The TCR originated in a human donor with low-grade glioma or glioblastoma, undergoing nonglioma brain surgery, or in good health (not recorded which). The chain joins TRBV6-1 to TRBJ2-1; the D gene remains uncertain. This receptor has the CDR3 CASSIEGFYNEQFF. The DNA sequence is as follows: TGTGCCAGCAGTATTGAAGGGTTTTACAATGAGCAGTTCTTC.